This T cell receptor beta chain stems from a study of blood T cells in healthy people across ages. Study observations and caveats: Since the PBMCs were unsorted, naive and antigen-experienced cells could not be conclusively compared.

A second roughly 6 to 12 cycle PCR used barcoded and J-beta primers. Every cDNA was tagged by a template-switch adaptor with 12 random nucleotides. TCRdb reprocessed the 5' RACE reads via MiXCR and lists one record per CDR3 protein. The sample lists some 690,000 distinct CDR3 sequences; about 24% were seen once. Worth noting for this clonotype: Its antigen is currently unknown.

The CDR3 is 15 amino acids. Trimming pared 4 bases from V and 1 base from J, leaving 13 bases between. Researchers isolated at least 6.5 million PBMCs per sample. The sequenced material came from blood. V usage is TRBV12-3 or TRBV12-4 and J usage is TRBJ2-5, with a tentative D call TRBD2 (6 bases). The origin of this receptor is a man in his 70s in good health. The CDR3 DNA reads as TGTGCCAGCAGTTCTGGTAGCGGAGTCCAAGAGACCCAGTACTTC. Translation: CASSSGSGVQETQYF.